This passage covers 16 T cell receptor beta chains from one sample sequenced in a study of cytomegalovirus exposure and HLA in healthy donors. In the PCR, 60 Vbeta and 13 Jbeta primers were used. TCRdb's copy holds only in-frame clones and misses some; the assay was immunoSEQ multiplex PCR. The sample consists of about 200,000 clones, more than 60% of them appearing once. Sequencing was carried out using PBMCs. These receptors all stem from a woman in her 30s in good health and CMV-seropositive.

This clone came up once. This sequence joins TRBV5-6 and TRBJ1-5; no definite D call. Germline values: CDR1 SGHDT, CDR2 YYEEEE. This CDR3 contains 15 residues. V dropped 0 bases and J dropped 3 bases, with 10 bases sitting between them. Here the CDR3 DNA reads TGTGCCAGCAGCTTGGGGATGAGGGACAATCAGCCCCAGCATTTT. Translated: CASSLGMRDNQPQHF.

The CDR3 DNA follows: TGTGCCAGCGGGGTTCAGCCCCAGCATTTT. Translating it yields CASGVQPQHF. The chain joins TRBV19 to TRBJ1-5; D not certain. V dropped 9 bases and J dropped 6 bases, with 6 bases sitting between them. The germline V gene encodes CDR1 LNHDA and CDR2 SQIVND (reference sequence). CDR3 size: 10 residues.

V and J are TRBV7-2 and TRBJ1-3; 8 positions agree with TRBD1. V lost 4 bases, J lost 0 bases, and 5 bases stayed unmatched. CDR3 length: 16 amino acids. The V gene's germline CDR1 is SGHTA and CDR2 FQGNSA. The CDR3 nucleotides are TGTGCCAGCAGCTCAACAGGGGGGCTCTCTGGAAACACCATATATTTT. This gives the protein CASSSTGGLSGNTIYF.

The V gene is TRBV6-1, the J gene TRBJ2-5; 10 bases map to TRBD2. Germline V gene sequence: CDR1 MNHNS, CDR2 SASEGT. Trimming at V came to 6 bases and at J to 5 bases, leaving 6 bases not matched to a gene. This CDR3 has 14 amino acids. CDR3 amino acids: CASRAGLAVETQYF. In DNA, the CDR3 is TGTGCCAGCAGGGCCGGACTAGCGGTGGAGACCCAGTACTTC.

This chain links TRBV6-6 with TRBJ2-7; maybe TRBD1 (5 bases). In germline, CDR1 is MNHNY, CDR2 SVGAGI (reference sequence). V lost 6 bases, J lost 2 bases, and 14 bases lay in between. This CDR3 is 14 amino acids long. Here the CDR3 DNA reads TGTGCCAGCAGCGAACAGGCGGCAACCTACGAGCAGTACTTC. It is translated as CASSEQAATYEQYF.

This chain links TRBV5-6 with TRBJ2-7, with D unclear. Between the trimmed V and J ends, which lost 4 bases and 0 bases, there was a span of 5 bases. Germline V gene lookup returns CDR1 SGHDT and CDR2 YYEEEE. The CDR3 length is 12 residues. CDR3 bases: TGTGCCAGCAGCCCTAGCTCCTACGAGCAGTACTTC. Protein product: CASSPSSYEQYF.

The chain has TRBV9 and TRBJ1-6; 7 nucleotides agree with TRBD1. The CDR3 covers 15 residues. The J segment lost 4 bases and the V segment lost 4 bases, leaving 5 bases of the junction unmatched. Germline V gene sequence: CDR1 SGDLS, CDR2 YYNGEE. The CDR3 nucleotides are TGTGCCAGCAGCAAGGGGACAGCTTATAATTCACCCCTCCACTTT. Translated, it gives CASSKGTAYNSPLHF.

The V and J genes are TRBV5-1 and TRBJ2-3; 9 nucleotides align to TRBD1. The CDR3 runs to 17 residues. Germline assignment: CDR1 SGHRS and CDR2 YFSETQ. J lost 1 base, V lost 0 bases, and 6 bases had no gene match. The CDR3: CASSLGNRGRGTDTQYF. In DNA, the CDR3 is TGCGCCAGCAGCTTGGGGAACAGGGGGCGAGGCACAGATACGCAGTATTTT. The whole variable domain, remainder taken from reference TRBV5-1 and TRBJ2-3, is KAGVTQTPRYLIKTRGQQVTLSCSPISGHRSVSWYQQTPGQGLQFLFEYFSETQRNKGNFPGRFSGRQFSNSRSEMNVSTLELGDSALYLCASSLGNRGRGTDTQYFGPGTRLTVL.

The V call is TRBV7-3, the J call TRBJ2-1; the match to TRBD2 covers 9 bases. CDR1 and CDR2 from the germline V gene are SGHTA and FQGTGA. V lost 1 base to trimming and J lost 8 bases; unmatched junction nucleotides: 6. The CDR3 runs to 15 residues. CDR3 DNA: TGTGCCAGCAGCTTAAGAGCGGGGGGTGCCGATGAGCAGTTCTTC. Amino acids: CASSLRAGGADEQFF.

DNA for the CDR3: TGTGCCACCTCCAGACAGGGGTTACAAGAGACCCAGTACTTC. This codes for CATSRQGLQETQYF. This chain links TRBV19 with TRBJ2-5; 8 bases are a match to TRBD1. The CDR3 loop spans 14 amino acids. The germline CDR1 and CDR2 sequences are LNHDA and SQIVND (reference sequence). Trimming took 10 bases from V and 2 from J; bases not matched to a gene: 9.

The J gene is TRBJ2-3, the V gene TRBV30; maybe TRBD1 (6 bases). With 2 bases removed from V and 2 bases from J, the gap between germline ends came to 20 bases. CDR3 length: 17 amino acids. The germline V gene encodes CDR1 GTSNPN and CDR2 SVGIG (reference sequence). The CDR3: CAWSTGDMTGYTDTQYF. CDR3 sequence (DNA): TGTGCCTGGAGTACTGGGGATATGACAGGATACACAGATACGCAGTATTTT. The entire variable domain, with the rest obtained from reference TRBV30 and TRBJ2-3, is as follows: SQTIHQWPATLVQPVGSPLSLECTVEGTSNPNLYWYRQAAGRGLQLLFYSVGIGQISSEVPQNLSASRPQDRQFILSSKKLLLSDSGFYLCAWSTGDMTGYTDTQYFGPGTRLTVL.

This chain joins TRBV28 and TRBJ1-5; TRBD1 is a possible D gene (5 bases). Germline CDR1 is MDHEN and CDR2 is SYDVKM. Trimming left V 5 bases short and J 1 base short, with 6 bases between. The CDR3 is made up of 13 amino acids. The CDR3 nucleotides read TGTGCCAGCAGTGGGGCGAGCAATCAGCCCCAGCATTTT. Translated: CASSGASNQPQHF.

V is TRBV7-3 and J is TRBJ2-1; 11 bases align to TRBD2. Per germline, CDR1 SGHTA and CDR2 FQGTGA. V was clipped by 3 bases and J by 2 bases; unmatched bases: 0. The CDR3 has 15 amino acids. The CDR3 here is CASSFSGRAYNEQFF. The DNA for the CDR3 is TGTGCCAGCAGCTTTAGCGGGAGGGCCTACAATGAGCAGTTCTTC.

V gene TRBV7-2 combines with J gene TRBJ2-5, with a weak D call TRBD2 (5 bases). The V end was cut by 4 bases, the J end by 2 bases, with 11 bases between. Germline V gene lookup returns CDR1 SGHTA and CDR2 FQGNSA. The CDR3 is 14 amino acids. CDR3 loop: CASSSWTGQETQYF. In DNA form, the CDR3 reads TGTGCCAGCAGCTCTTGGACGGGGCAAGAGACCCAGTACTTC.

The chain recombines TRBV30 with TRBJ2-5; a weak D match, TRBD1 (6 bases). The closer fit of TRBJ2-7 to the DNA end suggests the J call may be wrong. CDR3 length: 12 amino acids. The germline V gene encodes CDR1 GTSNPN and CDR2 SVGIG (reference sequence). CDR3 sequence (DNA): TGTGCCTGGGGGGACATAACCTACGAGCAGTACTTC. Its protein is CAWGDITYEQYF.

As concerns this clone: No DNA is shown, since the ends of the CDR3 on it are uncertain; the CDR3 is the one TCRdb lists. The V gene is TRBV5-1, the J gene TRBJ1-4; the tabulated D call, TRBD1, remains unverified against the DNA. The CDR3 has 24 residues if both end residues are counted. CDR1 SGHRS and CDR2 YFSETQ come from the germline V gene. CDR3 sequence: CASLDRAAEVKNCFLAVDGEKLFF.